This T cell receptor (beta chain) was profiled in a study of T cell responses to AZD1222 COVID-19 vaccine. Study information: Analyses pooled second doses at about 4 or about 12 weeks.

Germline V lookup: CDR1 LNHDA, CDR2 SQIVND (reference sequence). Between the trimmed V and J ends, which lost 4 bases and 0 bases, there was a span of 6 bases. CDR3 length: 14 residues. TCRdb's copy holds only in-frame clones and misses some; the assay was immunoSEQ multiplex PCR. The table has some 190,000 clones, approximately 92% seen once. Findings of the study overall: Across the whole spike, CD4 TCRs peaked at regions 160-218 and 743-854. Close to half of spike-specific TCRs reportedly recognize unmutated variant regions. Repertoires were obtained only post-peak T cell response.

Worth noting for this clone: The antigen is unknown.

The sequencing here drew on peripheral blood, taken on day 0 of AZD1222 vaccination. The origin of this receptor is an adult in good health. The chain links TRBV19 to TRBJ1-4; no clear D. CDR3 sequence (DNA): TGTGCCAGTAGTAACAGAGCAACTAATGAAAAACTGTTTTTT. Its protein product is CASSNRATNEKLFF.